The 10 T cell receptor beta chains listed next were all sequenced from one sample in a study of blood T cell repertoires in COVID-19. Here immunoSEQ multiplex PCR was the method, and the copy in TCRdb shows in-frame clones only, minus some. Among around 170,000 clones listed, 90% were seen once. The sample consisted of peripheral blood. The receptors were gathered from a man aged 45-65 years with acute or convalescent COVID-19.

This clone showed up just once. In nucleotides, the CDR3 is TGTGCCAGCAGCGAACAGGGGGCTAATTCACCCCTCCACTTT. Translating it yields CASSEQGANSPLHF. The chain couples TRBV6-2 or TRBV6-3 to TRBJ1-6; 9 positions match TRBD1. The CDR3 runs 14 residues. J gave up 6 bases and V 6 bases, and 3 bases lay outside the gene matches. Looked up from germline, CDR1 is MNHEY and CDR2 is SVGEGT.

The rearrangement uses TRBV4-2 and TRBJ2-1; possible D gene TRBD2, 6 bases. Germline values: CDR1 LGHNA, CDR2 YNFKEQ. Trimming stripped 1 base from V and 4 bases from J, with 8 bases between. This CDR3 is 14 amino acids long. DNA of the CDR3: TGTGCCAGCAGCCAAGCGGGGAGGTACAATGAGCAGTTCTTC. Translation gives CASSQAGRYNEQFF.

The V call is TRBV7-3, the J call TRBJ2-3; TRBD1 agrees at 11 bases. The junction had 18 bases not matched to a gene; V was cut back by 1 base and J by 6 bases. This CDR3 has 20 residues. Per germline, CDR1 SGHTA and CDR2 FQGTGA. For the CDR3, the DNA is TGTGCCAGCAGCTTAATGGGGAGGGGTGGACAGGGGGCGGAGGACGATACGCAGTATTTT. Encoded protein: CASSLMGRGGQGAEDDTQYF.

This chain uses TRBV27 with TRBJ1-6; perhaps TRBD1 as D (5 bases). V was pared by 5 bases and J by 9 bases, with 11 bases between. This CDR3 is 13 amino acids long. Germline CDR1 MNHEY, CDR2 SMNVEV (reference sequence). This CDR3 reads CASSGTDASPLHF. DNA for the CDR3: TGTGCCAGCAGTGGGACTGACGCTTCACCCCTCCACTTT.

This chain uses TRBV5-6 with TRBJ1-1; 7 bases align to TRBD1. Trimming took 6 bases from V and 4 from J; bases not matched to a gene: 9. CDR3 length equals 14 residues. Per germline, CDR1 SGHDT and CDR2 YYEEEE. The CDR3 reads CASTRQGRFTEAFF. CDR3 in DNA: TGTGCCAGCACCCGACAGGGTAGGTTCACTGAAGCTTTCTTT.

The rearrangement joins TRBV9 to TRBJ2-1; 14 positions agree with TRBD2. The CDR3 covers 15 residues. Germline V CDR1 and CDR2: SGDLS, YYNGEE. V lost 3 bases, J lost 7 bases, and 3 bases stayed unmatched. For the CDR3, the DNA is TGTGCCAGCAGCGCCGGGACTAGCGGGAGAAATGAGCAGTTCTTC. Translated: CASSAGTSGRNEQFF.

This sequence joins TRBV27 and TRBJ2-1; TRBD2 matches 10 bases. Trimming took 7 bases from V and 5 from J; bases not matched to a gene: 11. The germline CDR1 and CDR2 sequences are MNHEY and SMNVEV (reference sequence). This CDR3 comprises 16 residues. This CDR3 reads CASKPFTSGVNNEQFF. The DNA of the CDR3 is TGTGCCAGCAAGCCTTTCACTAGCGGGGTTAACAATGAGCAGTTCTTC.

The chain employs TRBV18 and TRBJ1-5; perhaps TRBD1 as D (5 bases). This CDR3 contains 14 residues. The V and J ends lost 5 bases and 5 bases respectively, with 13 bases between them. Germline lookup yields CDR1 KGHSH and CDR2 LQKENI. CDR3 in DNA: TGTGCCAGCTCAGCTGGGGGGACCTATCAGCCCCAGCATTTT. Translation: CASSAGGTYQPQHF.

In its sample, this clone was seen once. The chain combines TRBV7-3 with TRBJ2-2; 7 bases are shared with TRBD1. From germline, CDR1 is SGHTA and CDR2 FQGTGA. V was pared by 5 bases and J by 7 bases, with 25 bases of the junction left unmatched. The CDR3 has 20 residues. The CDR3 loop is CASSKRPPYAPTGDGGELFF. CDR3 nucleotide sequence: TGTGCCAGCAGCAAAAGGCCTCCATATGCCCCCACAGGGGATGGCGGGGAGCTGTTTTTT.

The chain recombines TRBV19 with TRBJ1-3; D ambiguous. CDR1 LNHDA and CDR2 SQIVND come from the germline V gene (reference sequence). The CDR3 sequence is 13 residues long. V lost 2 bases, J lost 3 bases, and 5 bases lay in between. In DNA, the CDR3 is TGTGCCAGTAGTATAACCAGTGGAAACACCATATATTTT. This codes for CASSITSGNTIYF.